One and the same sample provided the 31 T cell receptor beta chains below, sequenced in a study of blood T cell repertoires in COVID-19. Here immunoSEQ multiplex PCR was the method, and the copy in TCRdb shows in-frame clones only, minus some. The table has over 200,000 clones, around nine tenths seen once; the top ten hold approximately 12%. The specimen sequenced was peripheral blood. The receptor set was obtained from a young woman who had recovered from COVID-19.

CDR3 DNA sequence: TGTGCCAGCAGCTTAGAGGCCGCGGGGAAGCAGTACTTC. Protein: CASSLEAAGKQYF. The rearrangement joins TRBV7-9 to TRBJ2-7; possibly TRBD2 for D (6 bases). CDR1 and CDR2 from the germline V gene are SEHNR and FQNEAQ (reference sequence). The V gene lost 1 base and the J gene lost 8 bases, with 12 bases spanning the gap. The CDR3 length is 13 residues.

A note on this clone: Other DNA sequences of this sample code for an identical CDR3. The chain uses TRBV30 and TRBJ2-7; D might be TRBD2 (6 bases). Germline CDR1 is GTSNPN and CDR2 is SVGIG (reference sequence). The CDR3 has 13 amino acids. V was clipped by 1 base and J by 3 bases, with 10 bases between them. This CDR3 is CAWSGLASYEQYF. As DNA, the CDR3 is TGTGCCTGGAGTGGGCTAGCGAGCTACGAGCAGTACTTC.

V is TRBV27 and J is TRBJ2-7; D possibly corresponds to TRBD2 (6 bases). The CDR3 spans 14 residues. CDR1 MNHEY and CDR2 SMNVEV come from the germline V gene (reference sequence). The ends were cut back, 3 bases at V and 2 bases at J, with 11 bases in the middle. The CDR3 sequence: CASSFLRGTYEQYF. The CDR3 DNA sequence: TGTGCCAGCAGTTTCTTACGGGGGACCTACGAGCAGTACTTC.

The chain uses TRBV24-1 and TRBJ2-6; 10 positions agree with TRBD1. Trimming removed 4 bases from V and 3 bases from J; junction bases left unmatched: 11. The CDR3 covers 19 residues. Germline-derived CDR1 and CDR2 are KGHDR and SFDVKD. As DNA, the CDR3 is TGTGCCACCAGTGAACCGCCTCCCGGGACAGGGGTTGGGGCCAACGTCCTGACTTTC. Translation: CATSEPPPGTGVGANVLTF.

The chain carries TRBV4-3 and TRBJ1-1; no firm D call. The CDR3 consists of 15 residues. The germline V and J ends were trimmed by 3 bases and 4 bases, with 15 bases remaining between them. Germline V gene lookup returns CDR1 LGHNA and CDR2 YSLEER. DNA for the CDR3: TGCGCCAGCAGCCAGATTCGAGGTTTCGGCACTGAAGCTTTCTTT. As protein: CASSQIRGFGTEAFF.

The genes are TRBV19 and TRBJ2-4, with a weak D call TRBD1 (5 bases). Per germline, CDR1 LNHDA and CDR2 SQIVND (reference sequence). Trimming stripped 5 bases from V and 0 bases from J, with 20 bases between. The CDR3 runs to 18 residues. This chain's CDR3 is CASSYTPGSVGAKNIQYF. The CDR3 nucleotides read TGTGCCAGTAGTTATACCCCAGGGTCTGTTGGAGCCAAAAACATTCAGTACTTC.

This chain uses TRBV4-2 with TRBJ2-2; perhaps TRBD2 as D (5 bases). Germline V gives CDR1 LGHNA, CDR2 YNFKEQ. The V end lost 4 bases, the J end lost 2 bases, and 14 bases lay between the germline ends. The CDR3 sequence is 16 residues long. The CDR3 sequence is CASSLKNLANTGELFF. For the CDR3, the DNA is TGTGCCAGCAGCCTGAAAAATCTAGCAAACACCGGGGAGCTGTTTTTT.

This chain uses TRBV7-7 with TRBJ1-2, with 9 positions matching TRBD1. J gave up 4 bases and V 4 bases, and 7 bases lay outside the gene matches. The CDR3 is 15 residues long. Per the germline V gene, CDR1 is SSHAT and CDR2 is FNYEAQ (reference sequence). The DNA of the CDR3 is TGTGCCAGCAGCTCCGGGACAGGGCTCTTCTATGGCTACACCTTC. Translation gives CASSSGTGLFYGYTF.

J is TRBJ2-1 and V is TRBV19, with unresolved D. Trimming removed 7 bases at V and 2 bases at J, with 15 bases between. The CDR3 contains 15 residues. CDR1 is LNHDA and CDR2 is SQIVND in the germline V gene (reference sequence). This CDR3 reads CASTPASPPYNEQFF. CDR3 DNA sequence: TGTGCCAGTACACCGGCTAGTCCCCCCTACAATGAGCAGTTCTTC.

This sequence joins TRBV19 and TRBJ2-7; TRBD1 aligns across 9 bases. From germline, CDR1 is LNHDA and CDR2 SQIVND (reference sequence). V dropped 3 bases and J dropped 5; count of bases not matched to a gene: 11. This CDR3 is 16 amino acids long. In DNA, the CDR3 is TGTGCCAGTAGTATGGGACAGGGCACTCATCGCGACGAGCAGTACTTC. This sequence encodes CASSMGQGTHRDEQYF.

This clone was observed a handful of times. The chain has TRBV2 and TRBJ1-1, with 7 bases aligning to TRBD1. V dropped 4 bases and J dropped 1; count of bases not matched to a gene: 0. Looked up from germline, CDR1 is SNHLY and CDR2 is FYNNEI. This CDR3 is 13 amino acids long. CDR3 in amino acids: CASSGQGNTEAFF. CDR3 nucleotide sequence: TGTGCCAGCAGTGGACAGGGGAACACTGAAGCTTTCTTT.

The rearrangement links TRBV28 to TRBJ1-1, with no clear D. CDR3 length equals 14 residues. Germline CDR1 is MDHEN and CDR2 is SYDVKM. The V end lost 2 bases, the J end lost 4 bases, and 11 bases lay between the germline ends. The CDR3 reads CASSLHEGTTEAFF. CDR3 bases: TGTGCCAGCAGTTTACACGAGGGAACCACTGAAGCTTTCTTT.

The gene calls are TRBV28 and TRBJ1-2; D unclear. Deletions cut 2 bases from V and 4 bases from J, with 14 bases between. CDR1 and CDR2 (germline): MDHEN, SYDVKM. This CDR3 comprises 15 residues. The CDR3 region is CASSLKYSVGYGYTF. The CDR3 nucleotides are TGTGCCAGCAGTTTAAAATACAGTGTAGGCTATGGCTACACCTTC.

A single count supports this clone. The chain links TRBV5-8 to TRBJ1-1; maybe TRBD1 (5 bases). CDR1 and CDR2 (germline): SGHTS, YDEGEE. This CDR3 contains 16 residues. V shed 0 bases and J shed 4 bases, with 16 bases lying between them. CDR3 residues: CASSLGVGRGSTEAFF. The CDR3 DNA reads TGTGCCAGCAGCTTGGGCGTCGGTAGGGGCAGCACTGAAGCTTTCTTT.

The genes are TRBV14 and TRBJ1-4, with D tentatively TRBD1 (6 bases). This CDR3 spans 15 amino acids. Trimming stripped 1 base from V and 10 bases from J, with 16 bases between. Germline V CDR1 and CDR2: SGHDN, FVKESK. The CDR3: CASSQVPRGIGKLFF. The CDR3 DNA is TGTGCCAGCAGCCAAGTCCCCAGGGGCATCGGAAAACTGTTTTTT. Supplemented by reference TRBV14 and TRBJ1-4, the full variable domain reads EAGVTQFPSHSVIEKGQTVTLRCDPISGHDNLYWYRRVMGKEIKFLLHFVKESKQDESGMPNNRFLAERTGGTYSTLKVQPAELEDSGVYFCASSQVPRGIGKLFFGSGTQLSVL.

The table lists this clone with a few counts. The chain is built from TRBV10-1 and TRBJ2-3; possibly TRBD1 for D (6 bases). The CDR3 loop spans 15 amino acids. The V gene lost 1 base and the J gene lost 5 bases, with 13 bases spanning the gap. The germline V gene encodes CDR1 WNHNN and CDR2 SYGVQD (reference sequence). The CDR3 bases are TGCGCCAGCAGTGAGTTGGGGCAGGGGATAGATACGCAGTATTTT. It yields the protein CASSELGQGIDTQYF.

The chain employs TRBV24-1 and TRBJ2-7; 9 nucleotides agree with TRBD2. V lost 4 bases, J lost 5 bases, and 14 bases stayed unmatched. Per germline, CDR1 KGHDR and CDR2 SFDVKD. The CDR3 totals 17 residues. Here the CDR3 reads CATSDSRAREGRNEQYF. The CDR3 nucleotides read TGTGCCACCAGTGACTCCCGCGCGCGGGAGGGCCGCAACGAGCAGTACTTC.

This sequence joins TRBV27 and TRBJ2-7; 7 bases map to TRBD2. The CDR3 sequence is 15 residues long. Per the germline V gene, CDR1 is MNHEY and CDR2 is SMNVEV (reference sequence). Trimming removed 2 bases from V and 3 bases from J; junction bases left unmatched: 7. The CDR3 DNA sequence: TGTGCCAGCAGTTTACAGTTTGGGGGGGTCTACGAGCAGTACTTC. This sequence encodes CASSLQFGGVYEQYF.

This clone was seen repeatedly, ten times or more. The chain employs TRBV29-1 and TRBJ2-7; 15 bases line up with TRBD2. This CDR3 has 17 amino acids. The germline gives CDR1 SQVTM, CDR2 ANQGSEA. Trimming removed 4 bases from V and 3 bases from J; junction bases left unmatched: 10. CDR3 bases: TGCAGCGTTGGGACGGCGGGACTAGCGGGAGGAATCTACGAGCAGTACTTC. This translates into CSVGTAGLAGGIYEQYF.

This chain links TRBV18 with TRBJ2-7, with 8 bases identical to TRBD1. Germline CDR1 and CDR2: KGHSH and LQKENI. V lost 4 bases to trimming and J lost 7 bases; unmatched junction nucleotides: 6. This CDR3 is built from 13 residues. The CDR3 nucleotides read TGTGCCAGCTCACTGCAGGGGGCATGGGAGCAGTACTTC. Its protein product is CASSLQGAWEQYF.

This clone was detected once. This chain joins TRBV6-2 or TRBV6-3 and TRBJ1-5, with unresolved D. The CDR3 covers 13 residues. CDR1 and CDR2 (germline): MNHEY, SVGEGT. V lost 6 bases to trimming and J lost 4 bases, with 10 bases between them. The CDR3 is CASSSTENQPQHF. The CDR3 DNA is TGTGCCAGCAGCAGTACAGAGAATCAGCCCCAGCATTTT.

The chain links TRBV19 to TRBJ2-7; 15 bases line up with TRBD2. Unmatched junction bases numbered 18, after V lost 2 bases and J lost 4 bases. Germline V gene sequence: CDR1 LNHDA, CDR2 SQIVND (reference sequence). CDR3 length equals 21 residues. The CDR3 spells CASSILGRIPGTSGRSYEQYF. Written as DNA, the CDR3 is TGTGCCAGTAGTATACTTGGACGGATTCCCGGGACTAGCGGGAGGTCTTACGAGCAGTACTTC.

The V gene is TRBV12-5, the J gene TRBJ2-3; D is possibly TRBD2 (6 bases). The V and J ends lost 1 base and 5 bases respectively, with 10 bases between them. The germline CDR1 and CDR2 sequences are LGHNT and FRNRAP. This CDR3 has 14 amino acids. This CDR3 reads CASGLAGEGDTQYF. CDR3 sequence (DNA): TGTGCTAGTGGTTTGGCGGGAGAGGGAGATACGCAGTATTTT.

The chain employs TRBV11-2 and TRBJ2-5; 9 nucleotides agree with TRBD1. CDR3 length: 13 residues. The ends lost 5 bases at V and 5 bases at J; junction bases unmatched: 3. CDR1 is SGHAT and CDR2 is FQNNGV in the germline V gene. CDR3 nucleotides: TGTGCCAGCAGCGACGGGACAGGGGAGACCCAGTACTTC. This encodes CASSDGTGETQYF.

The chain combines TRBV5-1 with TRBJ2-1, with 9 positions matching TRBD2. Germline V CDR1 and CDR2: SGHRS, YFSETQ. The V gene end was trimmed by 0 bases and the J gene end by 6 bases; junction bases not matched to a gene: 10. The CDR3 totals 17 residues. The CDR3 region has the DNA TGCGCCAGCAGCTTGGCAATTTTAGCGGGAGTTAGCAATGAGCAGTTCTTC. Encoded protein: CASSLAILAGVSNEQFF.

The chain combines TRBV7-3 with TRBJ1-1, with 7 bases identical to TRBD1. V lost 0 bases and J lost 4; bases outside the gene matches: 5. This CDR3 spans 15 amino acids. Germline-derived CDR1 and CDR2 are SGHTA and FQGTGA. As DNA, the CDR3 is TGTGCCAGCAGCTTAACAGGGGGCAGTGGCACTGAAGCTTTCTTT. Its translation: CASSLTGGSGTEAFF.

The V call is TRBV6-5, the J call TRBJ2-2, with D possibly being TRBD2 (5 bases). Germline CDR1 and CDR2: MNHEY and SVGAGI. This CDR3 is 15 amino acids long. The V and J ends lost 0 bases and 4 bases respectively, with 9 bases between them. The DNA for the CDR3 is TGTGCCAGCAGTTACTCTTCCAGCGGCACCGGGGAGCTGTTTTTT. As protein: CASSYSSSGTGELFF.

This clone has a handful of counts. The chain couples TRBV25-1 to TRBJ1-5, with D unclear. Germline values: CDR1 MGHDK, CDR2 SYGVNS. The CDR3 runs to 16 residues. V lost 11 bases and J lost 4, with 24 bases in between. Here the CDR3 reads CAAGPSGPSGNQPQHF. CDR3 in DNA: TGTGCCGCGGGCCCCTCCGGGCCGTCGGGGAATCAGCCCCAGCATTTT.

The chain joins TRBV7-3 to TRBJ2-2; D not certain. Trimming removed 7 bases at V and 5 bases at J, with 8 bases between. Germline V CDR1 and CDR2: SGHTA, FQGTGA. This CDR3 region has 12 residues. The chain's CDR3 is CASTSATGELFF. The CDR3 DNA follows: TGTGCCAGCACCTCAGCGACCGGGGAGCTGTTTTTT.

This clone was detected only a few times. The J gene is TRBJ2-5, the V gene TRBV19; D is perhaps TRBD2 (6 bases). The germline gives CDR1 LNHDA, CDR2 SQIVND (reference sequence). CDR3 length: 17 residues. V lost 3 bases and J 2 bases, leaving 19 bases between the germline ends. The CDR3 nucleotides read TGTGCCAGTAGTATTTGGGGAAGAGGGACTTCTCAAGAGACCCAGTACTTC. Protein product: CASSIWGRGTSQETQYF. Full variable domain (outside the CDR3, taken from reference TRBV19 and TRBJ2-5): DGGITQSPKYLFRKEGQNVTLSCEQNLNHDAMYWYRQDPGQGLRLIYYSQIVNDFQKGDIAEGYSVSREKKESFPLTVTSAQKNPTAFYLCASSIWGRGTSQETQYFGPGTRLLVL.

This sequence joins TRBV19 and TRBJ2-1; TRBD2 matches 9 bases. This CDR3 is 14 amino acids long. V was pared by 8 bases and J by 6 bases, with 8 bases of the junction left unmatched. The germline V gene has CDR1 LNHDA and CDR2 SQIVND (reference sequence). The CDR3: CASSMQREANEQFF. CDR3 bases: TGTGCCAGTTCCATGCAGCGGGAGGCCAATGAGCAGTTCTTC.